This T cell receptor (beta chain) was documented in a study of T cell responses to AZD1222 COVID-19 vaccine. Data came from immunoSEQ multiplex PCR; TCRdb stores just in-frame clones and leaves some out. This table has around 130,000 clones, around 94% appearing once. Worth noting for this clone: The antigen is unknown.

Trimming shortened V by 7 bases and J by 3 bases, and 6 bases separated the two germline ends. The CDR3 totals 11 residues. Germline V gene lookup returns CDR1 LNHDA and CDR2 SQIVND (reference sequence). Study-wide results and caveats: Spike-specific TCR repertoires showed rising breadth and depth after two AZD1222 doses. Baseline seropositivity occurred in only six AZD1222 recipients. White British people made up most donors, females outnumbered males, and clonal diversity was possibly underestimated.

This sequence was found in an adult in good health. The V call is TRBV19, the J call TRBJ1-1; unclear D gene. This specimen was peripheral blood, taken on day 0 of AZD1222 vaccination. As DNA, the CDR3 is TGTGCCAGTAAAGGGTACACTGAAGCTTTCTTT. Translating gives CASKGYTEAFF. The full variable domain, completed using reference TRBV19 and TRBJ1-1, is DGGITQSPKYLFRKEGQNVTLSCEQNLNHDAMYWYRQDPGQGLRLIYYSQIVNDFQKGDIAEGYSVSREKKESFPLTVTSAQKNPTAFYLCASKGYTEAFFGQGTRLTVV.